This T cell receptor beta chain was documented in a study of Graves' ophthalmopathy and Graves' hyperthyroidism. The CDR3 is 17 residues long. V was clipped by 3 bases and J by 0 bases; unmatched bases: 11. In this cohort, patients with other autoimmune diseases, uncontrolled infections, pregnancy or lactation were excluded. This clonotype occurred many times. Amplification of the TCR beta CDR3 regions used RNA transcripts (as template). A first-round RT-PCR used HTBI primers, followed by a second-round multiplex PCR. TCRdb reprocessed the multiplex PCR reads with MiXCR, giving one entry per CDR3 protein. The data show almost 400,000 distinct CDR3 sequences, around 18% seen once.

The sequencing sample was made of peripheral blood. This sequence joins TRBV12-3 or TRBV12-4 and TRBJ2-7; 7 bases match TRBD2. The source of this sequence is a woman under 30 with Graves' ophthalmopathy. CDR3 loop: CASSFRISGSTSYEQYF. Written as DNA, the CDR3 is TGTGCCAGCAGTTTCCGTATTAGCGGGTCTACCTCCTACGAGCAGTACTTC.